The 22 T cell receptor beta chains in this list originate from one sample, sequenced in a study of human T cells and chemical hapten exposure. TCRdb itself ran the RACE reads through MiXCR, one entry per CDR3 protein. The repertoire holds 75,000 to 95,000 distinct CDR3 sequences, with about 10% as singletons. Time point reported: patch test 1, 2 weeks after DPC sensitization. The treatment: therapeutic diphenylcyclopropenone sensitization with weekly scalp DPC. The sequences come from whole blood, collected in connection with sensitization to the hapten diphenylcyclopropenone (DPC). These TCRs come from a woman aged 60 to 75 with alopecia areata. Some clones in this sample may be carry-over from other donors' samples.

In this sample, this clonotype turned up a few times. This chain uses TRBV20-1 with TRBJ1-1, with D perhaps TRBD1 (5 bases). Germline CDR1 and CDR2: DFQATT and SNEGSKA (reference sequence). The germline V and J ends were trimmed by 0 bases and 0 bases, with 8 bases remaining between them. The CDR3 is made up of 14 amino acids. CDR3 bases: TGCAGTGCTAGAGATTCGACAGTGAACACTGAAGCTTTCTTT. As protein: CSARDSTVNTEAFF.

The chain carries TRBV18 and TRBJ2-7, with D possibly TRBD1 on 5 matching bases. The CDR3 is 15 residues long. Germline CDR1 KGHSH, CDR2 LQKENI. Trimming took 0 bases from V and 3 from J, leaving 12 bases between them. CDR3 amino acids: CASSPPWQGDYEQYF. CDR3 nucleotide sequence: TGTGCCAGCTCACCACCTTGGCAGGGTGACTACGAGCAGTACTTC.

Many counts were recorded for this clonotype. This chain connects TRBV7-9 to TRBJ1-1, with no clear D. V was cut by 5 bases and J by 4 bases, with 11 bases left in between. The length of the CDR3 is 13 residues. Germline loops: CDR1 SEHNR, CDR2 FQNEAQ (reference sequence). The CDR3, as DNA: TGTGCCAGCAGCCGACGAGAGGGCACTGAAGCTTTCTTT. Its translation: CASSRREGTEAFF.

This rearrangement joins TRBV5-4 to TRBJ1-2; unclear D gene. This CDR3 comprises 14 residues. Germline values: CDR1 SGHNT, CDR2 YYREEE (reference sequence). The V gene lost 4 bases and the J gene lost 5 bases, with 15 bases spanning the gap. This CDR3 reads CASSPYRQEYGYTF. CDR3 sequence (DNA): TGTGCCAGCAGCCCCTACCGTCAGGAATATGGCTACACCTTC. The whole variable domain, filled in from reference TRBV5-4 and TRBJ1-2, reads ETGVTQSPTHLIKTRGQQVTLRCSSQSGHNTVSWYQQALGQGPQFIFQYYREEENGRGNFPPRFSGLQFPNYSSELNVNALELDDSALYLCASSPYRQEYGYTFGSGTRLTVV.

Many counts were recorded for this clonotype. The rearrangement uses TRBV10-3 and TRBJ1-4; D is undetermined. The CDR3 runs to 13 residues. Trimming stripped 4 bases from V and 0 bases from J, with 3 bases between. Germline V gene data show CDR1 as ENHRY and CDR2 as SYGVKD. CDR3 in amino acids: CAISAATNEKLFF. The CDR3 DNA follows: TGTGCCATCAGTGCGGCAACTAATGAAAAACTGTTTTTT.

This clonotype was seen ten or more times. The chain combines TRBV6-1 with TRBJ1-1; no clear D gene. This CDR3 spans 13 amino acids. Trimming shortened V by 5 bases and J by 1 base, and 8 bases separated the two germline ends. Germline assignment: CDR1 MNHNS and CDR2 SASEGT. The CDR3 DNA is TGTGCCAGCAGTTCCACAGCGAACACTGAAGCTTTCTTT. Translating it yields CASSSTANTEAFF.

The chain recombines TRBV29-1 with TRBJ2-6; 10 nucleotides agree with TRBD1. The junction had 3 bases not matched to a gene; V was cut back by 7 bases and J by 0 bases. The CDR3 covers 15 residues. The germline CDR1 and CDR2 sequences are SQVTM and ANQGSEA. CDR3 in amino acids: CSAWDRGSGANVLTF. In nucleotides, the CDR3 is TGCAGCGCCTGGGACAGGGGCTCTGGGGCCAACGTCCTGACTTTC.

This clonotype was observed at least ten times. J is TRBJ2-5 and V is TRBV10-2, with a tentative D call TRBD2 (5 bases). The V and J ends lost 8 bases and 3 bases respectively, with 19 bases between them. From germline, CDR1 is WSHSY and CDR2 SAAADI. This CDR3 is built from 15 residues. This chain's CDR3 is CASLPPVGKEETQYF. The DNA for the CDR3 is TGCGCCAGCTTACCCCCGGTCGGGAAGGAAGAGACCCAGTACTTC.

V usage is TRBV29-1 and J usage is TRBJ2-1; possible D gene TRBD1, 6 bases. Per the germline V gene, CDR1 is SQVTM and CDR2 is ANQGSEA. The V end lost 6 bases, the J end lost 8 bases, and 11 bases lay between the germline ends. This CDR3 spans 11 amino acids. In nucleotides, the CDR3 is TGCAGCGTAGCCGGGACATATGAGCAGTTCTTC. It yields the protein CSVAGTYEQFF.

This clonotype has only a few counts. A much bigger clone sits one base away, suggesting this may be a read error. This chain uses TRBV29-1 with TRBJ1-1; D not resolved. Germline CDR1 is SQVTM and CDR2 is ANQGSEA. The CDR3 extends over 13 amino acids. CDR3 in amino acids: CCVQVQSETEAFF. The DNA of the CDR3 is TGCTGCGTTCAAGTACAATCGGAAACTGAAGCTTTCTTT.

This clonotype was recorded many times. The rearrangement joins TRBV2 to TRBJ2-5; 7 bases are a match to TRBD1. Germline assignment: CDR1 SNHLY and CDR2 FYNNEI. J gave up 2 bases and V 11 bases, and 11 bases lay outside the gene matches. CDR3 length equals 14 residues. CDR3: CAVTRDSPQETQYF. Here the CDR3 DNA reads TGTGCCGTAACCCGGGACAGCCCTCAAGAGACCCAGTACTTC.

This clonotype has just a few counts. The rearrangement links TRBV7-9 to TRBJ2-2; the match to TRBD2 covers 8 bases. Germline-derived CDR1 and CDR2 are SEHNR and FQNEAQ (reference sequence). V was clipped by 3 bases and J by 4 bases; unmatched bases: 7. The CDR3 covers 16 residues. CDR3 coding DNA: TGTGCCAGCAGCTTCGGCGGGGGGTCGCGCACCGGGGAGCTGTTTTTT. It codes for CASSFGGGSRTGELFF.

This clonotype showed up just a few times. The chain uses TRBV6-1 and TRBJ1-5; 7 bases line up with TRBD1. This CDR3 comprises 17 residues. V was pared by 6 bases and J by 3 bases, with 14 bases of the junction left unmatched. CDR1 and CDR2 from the germline V gene are MNHNS and SASEGT. DNA of the CDR3: TGTGCCAGCAGCCGAATACGGGACAGTCCTAACAATCAGCCCCAGCATTTT. This sequence encodes CASSRIRDSPNNQPQHF.

This chain connects TRBV29-1 to TRBJ1-1; 7 nucleotides line up with TRBD1. Germline V lookup: CDR1 SQVTM, CDR2 ANQGSEA. The CDR3 is made up of 13 amino acids. J lost 3 bases, V lost 2 bases, and 3 bases had no gene match. The chain's CDR3 is CSVERTGDTEAFF. The CDR3 nucleotides read TGCAGCGTTGAAAGGACAGGTGACACTGAAGCTTTCTTT.

The chain carries TRBV7-2 and TRBJ2-5; 12 bases are shared with TRBD1. The CDR3 contains 18 residues. V was clipped by 4 bases and J by 5 bases; unmatched bases: 14. Germline-derived CDR1 and CDR2 are SGHTA and FQGNSA. CDR3 bases: TGTGCCAGCAGCTCCGGGACAGGGGGCGGATTGCTTCGGGAGACCCAGTACTTC. Amino acids: CASSSGTGGGLLRETQYF.

Here the CDR3 reads CASSYPRGGELFF. Here the CDR3 DNA reads TGTGCCAGCAGTTACCCCAGGGGCGGGGAGCTGTTTTTT. The rearrangement uses TRBV6-6 and TRBJ2-2; weak D call: TRBD1 (6 bases). Per germline, CDR1 MNHNY and CDR2 SVGAGI (reference sequence). The CDR3 is 13 residues long. Trimming shortened V by 2 bases and J by 7 bases, and 8 bases separated the two germline ends.

CDR3 region: CASRAGVPQPQHF. CDR3 nucleotide sequence: TGTGCCAGCAGGGCAGGGGTTCCTCAGCCCCAGCATTTT. The chain couples TRBV2 to TRBJ1-5; tentative D call: TRBD1 (6 bases). Trimming took 6 bases from V and 6 from J, leaving 12 bases between them. CDR1 and CDR2 (germline): SNHLY, FYNNEI. CDR3 length equals 13 residues. The full variable domain, with the rest looked up from reference TRBV2 and TRBJ1-5, is EPEVTQTPSHQVTQMGQEVILRCVPISNHLYFYWYRQILGQKVEFLVSFYNNEISEKSEIFDDQFSVERPDGSNFTLKIRSTKLEDSAMYFCASRAGVPQPQHFGDGTRLSIL.

In this sample, this clonotype turned up many times. This chain joins TRBV13 and TRBJ1-3; D not resolved. Trimming left V 6 bases short and J 0 bases short, with 3 bases between. The CDR3 covers 12 residues. Germline V CDR1 and CDR2: PRHDT, FYEKMQ (reference sequence). Here the CDR3 DNA reads TGTGCCAGCAGGCTCTCTGGAAACACCATATATTTT. The encoded protein is CASRLSGNTIYF.

The sample holds many counts of this clonotype. The chain carries TRBV4-1 and TRBJ2-3, with 10 bases fitting TRBD1. The germline CDR1 and CDR2 sequences are MGHRA and YSYEKL. Unmatched junction bases numbered 6, after V lost 4 bases and J lost 5 bases. The length of the CDR3 is 15 residues. In DNA form, the CDR3 reads TGCGCCAGCAGCCCAGACAGGGGGCTGGGAGATACGCAGTATTTT. Amino acid sequence: CASSPDRGLGDTQYF.

This clonotype was seen many times. This chain connects TRBV6-5 to TRBJ1-1; tentatively, D is TRBD1 (5 bases). V was shortened by 0 bases and J by 8 bases, with 10 bases between the two germline ends. The CDR3 is made up of 13 amino acids. Per the germline V gene, CDR1 is MNHEY and CDR2 is SVGAGI. CDR3 DNA: TGTGCCAGCAGTTACTCCGGGACGGGAGAAGCTTTCTTT. It specifies CASSYSGTGEAFF.

Only a few counts were recorded for this clonotype. The CDR3 region has the DNA TGTGCCATCAGAAGAGGTGAGACTGAAGCTTTCTTT. Translation: CAIRRGETEAFF. V is TRBV10-3 and J is TRBJ1-1, with D hard to call. Germline V gene lookup returns CDR1 ENHRY and CDR2 SYGVKD. V lost 6 bases and J 5 bases, leaving 10 bases between the germline ends. CDR3 length: 12 amino acids.

The rearrangement links TRBV2 to TRBJ2-1; 7 bases match TRBD1. The CDR3 spans 16 residues. CDR1 SNHLY and CDR2 FYNNEI come from the germline V gene. V was pared by 4 bases and J by 1 base, with 7 bases of the junction left unmatched. The CDR3: CASSVDRVSSYNEQFF. The CDR3 DNA follows: TGTGCCAGCAGTGTCGACAGGGTTTCTTCCTACAATGAGCAGTTCTTC.